Below, 13 T cell receptor beta chains from the same sample are listed, as sequenced in a study of blood T cell repertoires in COVID-19. Method: immunoSEQ multiplex PCR; TCRdb's copy keeps in-frame clones and lacks some. Here the sample spans about 45,000 clones, approximately 86% being singletons. Sequencing used peripheral blood. The receptors come from an elderly woman with acute or convalescent COVID-19.

The chain couples TRBV4-1 to TRBJ2-7; no reliable D call. Per the germline V gene, CDR1 is MGHRA and CDR2 is YSYEKL. Trimming removed 1 base from V and 4 bases from J, with 8 bases in between. The length of the CDR3 is 13 residues. Here the CDR3 reads CASSQGLRYEQYF. Here the CDR3 DNA reads TGCGCCAGCAGCCAAGGCCTGCGATACGAGCAGTACTTC.

The rearrangement joins TRBV18 to TRBJ2-7; TRBD2 matches at 7 bases. V was pared by 4 bases and J by 2 bases, with 2 bases of the junction left unmatched. CDR1 is KGHSH, CDR2 LQKENI, per germline. The CDR3 covers 13 residues. In DNA form, the CDR3 reads TGTGCCAGCTCACGGGAGGGCGCCTACGAGCAGTACTTC. Translated, it gives CASSREGAYEQYF.

The chain carries TRBV18 and TRBJ2-1, with D perhaps TRBD1 (6 bases). Per germline, CDR1 KGHSH and CDR2 LQKENI. The CDR3 is made up of 16 amino acids. V was clipped by 4 bases and J by 3 bases, with 16 bases between them. The CDR3 here is CASSRGVTGVYNEQFF. In DNA, the CDR3 is TGTGCCAGCTCACGGGGAGTGACAGGCGTCTACAATGAGCAGTTCTTC.

The chain has TRBV19 and TRBJ2-7, with 10 bases lining up with TRBD1. The CDR3 is 16 residues long. Germline CDR1 LNHDA, CDR2 SQIVND (reference sequence). The V gene end was trimmed by 3 bases and the J gene end by 1 base; junction bases not matched to a gene: 6. CDR3 nucleotide sequence: TGTGCCAGTAGTATCTCCGGACAGGGGGTGTCCTACGAGCAGTACTTC. Translated, it gives CASSISGQGVSYEQYF.

V usage is TRBV29-1 and J usage is TRBJ1-1; no definite D call. Germline V CDR1 and CDR2: SQVTM, ANQGSEA. V was shortened by 6 bases and J by 4 bases, with 12 bases between the two germline ends. The CDR3 has 12 amino acids. In nucleotides, the CDR3 is TGCAGCGTCCAAGGAGCCAGCACTGAAGCTTTCTTT. It yields the protein CSVQGASTEAFF.

The chain uses TRBV3-1 (or the pseudogene TRBV3-2) and TRBJ2-7; 7 positions match TRBD1. Trimming took 1 base from V and 2 from J; bases not matched to a gene: 2. The CDR3 covers 14 residues. Germline CDR1 LGHDT, CDR2 YNNKEL (reference sequence). Written as DNA, the CDR3 is TGTGCCAGCAGCCAAGCAGGGGGAACCTACGAGCAGTACTTC. It codes for CASSQAGGTYEQYF.

This clone is a singleton in its sample. The V and J genes are TRBV5-1 and TRBJ2-2, with D possibly matching TRBD1 (5 bases). The germline V gene has CDR1 SGHRS and CDR2 YFSETQ. Between the trimmed V and J ends, which lost 2 bases and 6 bases, there was a span of 14 bases. This CDR3 is built from 15 residues. The CDR3 here is CASSLGRVQAGELFF. CDR3 bases: TGCGCCAGCAGCTTAGGCAGGGTTCAGGCCGGGGAGCTGTTTTTT.

The chain couples TRBV30 to TRBJ2-7, with D possibly TRBD2 on 5 matching bases. Looked up from germline, CDR1 is GTSNPN and CDR2 is SVGIG (reference sequence). V shed 5 bases and J shed 6 bases, with 11 bases lying between them. The length of the CDR3 is 11 residues. CDR3 loop: CAWGKRAEQYF. The CDR3 bases are TGTGCCTGGGGGAAGAGGGCCGAGCAGTACTTC. The full variable domain, completed using reference TRBV30 and TRBJ2-7, is SQTIHQWPATLVQPVGSPLSLECTVEGTSNPNLYWYRQAAGRGLQLLFYSVGIGQISSEVPQNLSASRPQDRQFILSSKKLLLSDSGFYLCAWGKRAEQYFGPGTRLTVT.

The chain is built from TRBV5-4 and TRBJ1-2; 7 bases line up with TRBD1. This CDR3 contains 15 residues. Germline-derived CDR1 and CDR2 are SGHNT and YYREEE (reference sequence). V trimming: 0 bases; J trimming: 6 bases; junction bases outside the gene matches: 8. In nucleotides, the CDR3 is TGTGCCAGCAGCTTGGATGGGACAGAAAATAATGGCTACACCTTC. Its translation: CASSLDGTENNGYTF.

This clone was seen a single time. The V call is TRBV27, the J call TRBJ2-2, with TRBD2 as a possible D gene (6 bases). This CDR3 spans 17 amino acids. Germline CDR1 and CDR2: MNHEY and SMNVEV (reference sequence). Trimming cost V 6 bases and J 6 bases, with 23 bases left between them. CDR3 in amino acids: CASRKIRDSLFPGELFF. The CDR3 DNA reads TGTGCCAGCAGAAAAATCCGGGACTCATTATTCCCCGGGGAGCTGTTTTTT.

This clone was found once. The chain joins TRBV5-5 to TRBJ1-4; no reliable D call. With 4 bases removed from V and 7 bases from J, the gap between germline ends came to 17 bases. The CDR3 is 15 amino acids. Germline values: CDR1 SGHKS, CDR2 YYEKEE (reference sequence). This CDR3 is CASSGEVTLAEKLFF. CDR3 nucleotide sequence: TGTGCCAGCAGCGGGGAGGTGACGTTAGCTGAAAAACTGTTTTTT.

The chain combines TRBV10-3 with TRBJ2-1, with 9 bases matching TRBD1. Germline assignment: CDR1 ENHRY and CDR2 SYGVKD. The CDR3 is made up of 14 amino acids. V lost 6 bases, J lost 11 bases, and 11 bases stayed unmatched. The CDR3 DNA is TGTGCCATCAGCAGGGGACAGGGAGATTTTCAGCAGTTCTTC. Protein product: CAISRGQGDFQQFF.

J is TRBJ2-7 and V is TRBV27, with 7 bases matching TRBD1. From germline, CDR1 is MNHEY and CDR2 SMNVEV (reference sequence). J gave up 2 bases and V 4 bases, and 11 bases lay outside the gene matches. The CDR3 sequence is 16 residues long. The CDR3 loop reads CASSSDITGDTYEQYF. Here the CDR3 DNA reads TGTGCCAGCAGTTCGGATATAACAGGGGACACCTACGAGCAGTACTTC.